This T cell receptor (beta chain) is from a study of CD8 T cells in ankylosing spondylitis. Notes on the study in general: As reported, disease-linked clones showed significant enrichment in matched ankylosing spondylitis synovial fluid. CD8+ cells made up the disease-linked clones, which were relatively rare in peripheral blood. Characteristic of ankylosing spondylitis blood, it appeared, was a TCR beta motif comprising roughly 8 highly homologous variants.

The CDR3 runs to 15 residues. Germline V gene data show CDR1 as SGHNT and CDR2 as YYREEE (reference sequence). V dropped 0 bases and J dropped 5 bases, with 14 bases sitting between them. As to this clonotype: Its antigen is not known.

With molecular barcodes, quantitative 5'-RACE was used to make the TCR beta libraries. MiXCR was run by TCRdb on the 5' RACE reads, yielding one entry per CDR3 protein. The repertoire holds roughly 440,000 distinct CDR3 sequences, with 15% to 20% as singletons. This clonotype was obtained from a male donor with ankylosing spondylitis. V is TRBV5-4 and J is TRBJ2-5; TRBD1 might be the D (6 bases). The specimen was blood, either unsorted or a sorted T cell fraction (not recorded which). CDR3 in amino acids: CASSLEVQGTETQYF. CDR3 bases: TGTGCCAGCAGCTTGGAGGTACAGGGAACGGAGACCCAGTACTTC.